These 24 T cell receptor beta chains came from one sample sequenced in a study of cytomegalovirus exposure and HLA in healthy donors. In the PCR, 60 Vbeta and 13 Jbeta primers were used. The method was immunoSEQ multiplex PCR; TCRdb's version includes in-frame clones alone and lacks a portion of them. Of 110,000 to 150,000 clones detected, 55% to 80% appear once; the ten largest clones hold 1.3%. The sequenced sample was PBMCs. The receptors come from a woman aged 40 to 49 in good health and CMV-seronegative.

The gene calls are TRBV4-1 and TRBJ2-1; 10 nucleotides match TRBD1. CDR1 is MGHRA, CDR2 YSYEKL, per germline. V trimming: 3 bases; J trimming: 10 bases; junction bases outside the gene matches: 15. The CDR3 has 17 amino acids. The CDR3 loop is CASSHFSPGQGINEQFF. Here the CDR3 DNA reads TGCGCCAGCAGCCATTTTTCCCCGGGACAGGGGATTAACGAGCAGTTCTTC.

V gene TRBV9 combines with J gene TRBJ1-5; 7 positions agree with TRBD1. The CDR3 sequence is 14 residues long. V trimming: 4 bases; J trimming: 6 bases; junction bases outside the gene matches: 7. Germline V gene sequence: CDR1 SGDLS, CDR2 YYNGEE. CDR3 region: CASSTRDRAQPQHF. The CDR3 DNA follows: TGTGCCAGCAGCACCAGAGACAGGGCTCAGCCCCAGCATTTT.

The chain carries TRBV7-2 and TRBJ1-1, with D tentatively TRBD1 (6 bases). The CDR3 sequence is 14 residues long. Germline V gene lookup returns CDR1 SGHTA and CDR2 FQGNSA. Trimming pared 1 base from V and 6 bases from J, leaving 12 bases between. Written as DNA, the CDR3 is TGTGCCAGCAGCTTAGGGATGACAGGCTCTGAAGCTTTCTTT. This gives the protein CASSLGMTGSEAFF.

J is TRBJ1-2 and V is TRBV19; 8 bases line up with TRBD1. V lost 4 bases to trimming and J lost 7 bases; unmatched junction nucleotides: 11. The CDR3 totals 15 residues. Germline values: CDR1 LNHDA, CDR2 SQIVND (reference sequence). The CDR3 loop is CASSTGQGISGGYTF. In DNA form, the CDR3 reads TGTGCCAGTAGTACCGGACAGGGTATTTCTGGTGGCTACACCTTC.

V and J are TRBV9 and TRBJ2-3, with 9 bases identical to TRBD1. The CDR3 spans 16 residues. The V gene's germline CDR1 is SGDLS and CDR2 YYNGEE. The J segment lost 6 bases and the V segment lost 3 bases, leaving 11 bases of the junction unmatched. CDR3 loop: CASSGTGGGGIDTQYF. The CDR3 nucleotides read TGTGCCAGCAGCGGAACAGGGGGCGGAGGGATTGATACGCAGTATTTT.

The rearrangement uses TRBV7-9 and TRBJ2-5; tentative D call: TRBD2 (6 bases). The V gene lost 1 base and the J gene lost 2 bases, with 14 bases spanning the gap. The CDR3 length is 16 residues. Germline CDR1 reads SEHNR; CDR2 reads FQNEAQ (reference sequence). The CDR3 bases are TGTGCCAGCAGCTTAGGGGTACTAGCCTCTCAAGAGACCCAGTACTTC. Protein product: CASSLGVLASQETQYF.

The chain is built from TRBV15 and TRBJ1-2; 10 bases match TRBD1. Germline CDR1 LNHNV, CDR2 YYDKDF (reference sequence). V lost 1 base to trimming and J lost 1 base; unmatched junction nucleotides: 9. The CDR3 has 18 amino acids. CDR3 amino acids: CATSRGRQGAAVNYGYTF. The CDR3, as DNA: TGTGCCACCAGCAGAGGAAGACAGGGGGCCGCAGTTAACTATGGCTACACCTTC.

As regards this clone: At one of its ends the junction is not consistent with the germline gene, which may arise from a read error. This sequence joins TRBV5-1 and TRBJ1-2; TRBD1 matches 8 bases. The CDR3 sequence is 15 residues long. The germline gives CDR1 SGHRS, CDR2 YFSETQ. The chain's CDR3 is CASSLGGQENYGYTF. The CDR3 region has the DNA TGCGCCAGCAGTTTGGGGGGACAGGAAAACTATGGCTACACCTTC.

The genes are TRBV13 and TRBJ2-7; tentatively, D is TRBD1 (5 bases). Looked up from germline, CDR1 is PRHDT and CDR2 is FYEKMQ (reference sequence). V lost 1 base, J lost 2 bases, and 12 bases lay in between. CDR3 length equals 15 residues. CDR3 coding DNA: TGTGCCAGCAGCTTAGAGGGTGCAGGGACCTACGAGCAGTACTTC. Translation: CASSLEGAGTYEQYF.

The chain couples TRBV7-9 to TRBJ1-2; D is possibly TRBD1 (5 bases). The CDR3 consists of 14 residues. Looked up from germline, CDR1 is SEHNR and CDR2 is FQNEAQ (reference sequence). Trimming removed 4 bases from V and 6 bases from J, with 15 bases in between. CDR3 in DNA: TGTGCCAGCAGCTCGTGGGCCACAGGAAATGGCTACACCTTC. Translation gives CASSSWATGNGYTF.

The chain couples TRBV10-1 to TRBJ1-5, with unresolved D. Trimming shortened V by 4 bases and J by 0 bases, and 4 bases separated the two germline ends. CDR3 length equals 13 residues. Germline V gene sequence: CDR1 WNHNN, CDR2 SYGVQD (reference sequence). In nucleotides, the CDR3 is TGCGCCAGCAGTGCTTATAGCAATCAGCCCCAGCATTTT. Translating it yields CASSAYSNQPQHF.

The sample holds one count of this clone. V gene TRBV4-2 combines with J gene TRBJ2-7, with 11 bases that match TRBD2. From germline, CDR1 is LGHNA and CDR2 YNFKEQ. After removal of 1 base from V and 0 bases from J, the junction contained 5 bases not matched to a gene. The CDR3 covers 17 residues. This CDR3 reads CASSQVLGTSGSYEQYF. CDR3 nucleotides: TGTGCCAGCAGCCAAGTGCTCGGGACTAGCGGCTCCTACGAGCAGTACTTC.

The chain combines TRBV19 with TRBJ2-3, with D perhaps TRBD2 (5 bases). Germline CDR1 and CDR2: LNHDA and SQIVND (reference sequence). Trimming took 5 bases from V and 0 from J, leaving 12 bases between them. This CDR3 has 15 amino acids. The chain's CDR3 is CASSSRGHSTDTQYF. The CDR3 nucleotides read TGTGCCAGTAGTTCGAGAGGGCACAGCACAGATACGCAGTATTTT.

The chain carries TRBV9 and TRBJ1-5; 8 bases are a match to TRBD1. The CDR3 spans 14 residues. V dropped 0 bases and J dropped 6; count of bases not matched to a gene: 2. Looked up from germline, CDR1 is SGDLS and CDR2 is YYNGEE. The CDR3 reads CASSVAGGGQPQHF. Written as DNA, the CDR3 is TGTGCCAGCAGCGTAGCAGGGGGCGGTCAGCCCCAGCATTTT. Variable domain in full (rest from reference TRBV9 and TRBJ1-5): DSGVTQTPKHLITATGQRVTLRCSPRSGDLSVYWYQQSLDQGLQFLIQYYNGEERAKGNILERFSAQQFPDLHSELNLSSLELGDSALYFCASSVAGGGQPQHFGDGTRLSIL.

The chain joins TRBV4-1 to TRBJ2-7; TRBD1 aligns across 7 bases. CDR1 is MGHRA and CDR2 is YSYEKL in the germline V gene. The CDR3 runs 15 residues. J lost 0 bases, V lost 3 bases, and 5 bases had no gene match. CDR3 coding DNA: TGCGCCAGCAGCCACCCGGGACAGAACTCCTACGAGCAGTACTTC. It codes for CASSHPGQNSYEQYF.

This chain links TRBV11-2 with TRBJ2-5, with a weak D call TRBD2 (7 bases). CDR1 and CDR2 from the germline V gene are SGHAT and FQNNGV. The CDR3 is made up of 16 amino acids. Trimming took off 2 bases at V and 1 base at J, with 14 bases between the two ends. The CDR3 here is CASSLPREDSQETQYF. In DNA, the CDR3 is TGTGCCAGCAGCTTACCCCGGGAGGACAGCCAAGAGACCCAGTACTTC. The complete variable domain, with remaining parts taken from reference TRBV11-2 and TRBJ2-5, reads EAGVAQSPRYKIIEKRQSVAFWCNPISGHATLYWYQQILGQGPKLLIQFQNNGVVDDSQLPKDRFSAERLKGVDSTLKIQPAKLEDSAVYLCASSLPREDSQETQYFGPGTRLLVL.

The CDR3 region is CASSLAVPKGEQFF. CDR3 nucleotide sequence: TGTGCCAGCAGTCTAGCGGTCCCGAAGGGGGAACAGTTCTTC. V usage is TRBV28 and J usage is TRBJ2-1; D perhaps matches TRBD2 (7 bases). V was clipped by 5 bases and J by 13 bases, with 21 bases between them. Looked up from germline, CDR1 is MDHEN and CDR2 is SYDVKM. The CDR3 contains 14 residues.

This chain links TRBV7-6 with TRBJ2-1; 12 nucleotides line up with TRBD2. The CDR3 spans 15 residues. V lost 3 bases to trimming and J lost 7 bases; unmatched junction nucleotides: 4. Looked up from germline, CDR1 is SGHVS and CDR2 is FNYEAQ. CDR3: CASSFGLAGTNEQFF. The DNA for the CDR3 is TGTGCCAGCAGCTTTGGACTAGCGGGGACGAATGAGCAGTTCTTC.

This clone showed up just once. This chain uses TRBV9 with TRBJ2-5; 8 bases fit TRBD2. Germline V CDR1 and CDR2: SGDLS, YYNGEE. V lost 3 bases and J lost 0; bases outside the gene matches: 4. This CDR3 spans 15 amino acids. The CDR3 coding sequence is TGTGCCAGCAGCGCGGGGGGGACTTACCAAGAGACCCAGTACTTC. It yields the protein CASSAGGTYQETQYF.

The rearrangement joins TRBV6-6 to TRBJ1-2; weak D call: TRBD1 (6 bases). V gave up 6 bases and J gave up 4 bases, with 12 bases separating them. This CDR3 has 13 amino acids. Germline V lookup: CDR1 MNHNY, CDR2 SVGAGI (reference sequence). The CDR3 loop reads CASSPGRGYGYTF. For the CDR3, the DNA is TGTGCCAGCAGCCCCGGCAGGGGCTATGGCTACACCTTC.

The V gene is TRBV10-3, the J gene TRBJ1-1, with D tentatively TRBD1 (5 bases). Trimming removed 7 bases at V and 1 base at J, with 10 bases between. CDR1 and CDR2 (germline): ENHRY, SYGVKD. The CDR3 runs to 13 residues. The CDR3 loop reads CAINRDRNTEAFF. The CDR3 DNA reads TGTGCCATCAACCGAGACAGGAACACTGAAGCTTTCTTT.

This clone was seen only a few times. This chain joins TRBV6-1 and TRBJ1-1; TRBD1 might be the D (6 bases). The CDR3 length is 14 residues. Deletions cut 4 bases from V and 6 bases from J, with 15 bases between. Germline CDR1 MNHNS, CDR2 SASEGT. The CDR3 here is CASSARISGAEAFF. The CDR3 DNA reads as TGTGCCAGCAGTGCTCGTATTTCAGGGGCTGAAGCTTTCTTT.

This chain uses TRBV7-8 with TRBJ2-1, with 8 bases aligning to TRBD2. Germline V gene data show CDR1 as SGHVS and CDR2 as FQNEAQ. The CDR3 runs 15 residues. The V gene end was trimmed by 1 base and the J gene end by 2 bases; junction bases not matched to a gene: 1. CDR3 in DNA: TGTGCCAGCAGCTTAGTAGCGGGGACCTACAATGAGCAGTTCTTC. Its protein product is CASSLVAGTYNEQFF. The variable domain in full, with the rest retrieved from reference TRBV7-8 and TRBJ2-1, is GAGVSQSPRYKVAKRGQDVALRCDPISGHVSLFWYQQALGQGPEFLTYFQNEAQLDKSGLPSDRFFAERPEGSVSTLKIQRTQQEDSAVYLCASSLVAGTYNEQFFGPGTRLTVL.

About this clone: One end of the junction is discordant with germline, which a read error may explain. The CDR3 region is CSSSPSLGGAVTGELFF. CDR3 bases: TGTTCCAGCAGCCCCTCTTTGGGAGGGGCAGTCACCGGGGAGCTGTTTTTT. The chain combines TRBV7-9 with TRBJ2-2, with 7 bases fitting TRBD2. Germline CDR1 is SEHNR and CDR2 is FQNEAQ (reference sequence). This CDR3 has 17 residues.